This entry lists 18 T cell receptor beta chains sequenced from one sample in a study of blood T cell repertoires in COVID-19. Clones were read by immunoSEQ multiplex PCR, and TCRdb kept only the in-frame ones, dropping some. The sample carries 65,000 to 90,000 clones, approximately 80% recorded once. The specimen sequenced was peripheral blood. These receptor sequences come from a woman aged 60 to 75 with acute or convalescent COVID-19.

This clone has a single count. The chain joins TRBV3-1 (or the pseudogene TRBV3-2) to TRBJ2-4; TRBD2 aligns across 10 bases. CDR1 is LGHDT and CDR2 is YNNKEL in the germline V gene (reference sequence). V was clipped by 1 base and J by 0 bases; unmatched bases: 6. CDR3 length equals 18 residues. As DNA, the CDR3 is TGTGCCAGCAGCCAAGCCCTAGCGGGAGCTGTAGCCAAAAACATTCAGTACTTC. Amino acid sequence: CASSQALAGAVAKNIQYF.

V usage is TRBV6-5 and J usage is TRBJ1-1, with TRBD1 as a possible D gene (6 bases). Trimming left V 0 bases short and J 1 base short, with 9 bases between. Germline-derived CDR1 and CDR2 are MNHEY and SVGAGI. This CDR3 region has 15 residues. The CDR3 is CASSYSPRGNTEAFF. The DNA for the CDR3 is TGTGCCAGCAGTTACTCGCCCAGGGGGAACACTGAAGCTTTCTTT.

On this clone itself: Germline and junction disagree at one end, which may indicate a read error. The V call is TRBV2, the J call TRBJ2-7; 8 nucleotides match TRBD2. The CDR3 is made up of 11 amino acids. Per the germline V gene, CDR1 is SNHLY and CDR2 is FYNNEI. CDR3 bases: TGTGCCAGCACCTCACGGGGGGGTGGCTCCTTC. It specifies CASTSRGGGSF.

The V gene is TRBV10-2, the J gene TRBJ2-7; weak D call: TRBD2 (7 bases). The CDR3 sequence is 16 residues long. Trimming took off 6 bases at V and 2 bases at J, with 20 bases between the two ends. Germline V gene sequence: CDR1 WSHSY, CDR2 SAAADI. CDR3 amino acids: CASSFGGLAATYEQYF. As DNA, the CDR3 is TGCGCCAGCAGCTTCGGGGGGCTAGCGGCCACCTACGAGCAGTACTTC.

The gene calls are TRBV3-1 (or the pseudogene TRBV3-2) and TRBJ2-1; D perhaps matches TRBD2 (6 bases). V gave up 4 bases and J gave up 10 bases, with 20 bases separating them. The germline gives CDR1 LGHDT, CDR2 YNNKEL (reference sequence). CDR3 size: 15 residues. The CDR3 nucleotides are TGTGCCAGCAGCCTCGGACCGGGTGGGGCGGGAGAGCAGTTCTTC. Translated, it gives CASSLGPGGAGEQFF.

The chain carries TRBV7-8 and TRBJ2-1; D is undetermined. CDR1 is SGHVS and CDR2 is FQNEAQ in the germline V gene. This CDR3 is 14 amino acids long. V lost 5 bases and J 5 bases, leaving 13 bases between the germline ends. The CDR3 region is CASSPQPGNNEQFF. As DNA, the CDR3 is TGTGCCAGCAGCCCACAGCCTGGAAACAATGAGCAGTTCTTC. Looking up the rest from reference TRBV7-8 and TRBJ2-1 gives the full variable domain: GAGVSQSPRYKVAKRGQDVALRCDPISGHVSLFWYQQALGQGPEFLTYFQNEAQLDKSGLPSDRFFAERPEGSVSTLKIQRTQQEDSAVYLCASSPQPGNNEQFFGPGTRLTVL.

J is TRBJ2-5 and V is TRBV30; TRBD1 matches 7 bases. V lost 7 bases to trimming and J lost 3 bases; unmatched junction nucleotides: 5. CDR3 length: 12 residues. Germline V gives CDR1 GTSNPN, CDR2 SVGIG (reference sequence). The chain's CDR3 is CASGTVKETQYF. CDR3 bases: TGTGCCTCTGGGACAGTTAAAGAGACCCAGTACTTC.

This chain joins TRBV6-5 and TRBJ1-2, with TRBD1 identical over 8 bases. Germline V gene lookup returns CDR1 MNHEY and CDR2 SVGAGI. The CDR3 sequence is 15 residues long. V lost 2 bases to trimming and J lost 6 bases; unmatched junction nucleotides: 8. The CDR3 nucleotides read TGTGCCAGCAGTTACCGAGGACAGGGACTTAATGGCTACACCTTC. It yields the protein CASSYRGQGLNGYTF.

This clone has just a few counts. The chain links TRBV19 to TRBJ1-5, with D perhaps matching TRBD1 (5 bases). Deletions cut 4 bases from V and 2 bases from J, with 15 bases between. The CDR3 covers 16 residues. Germline assignment: CDR1 LNHDA and CDR2 SQIVND (reference sequence). CDR3 sequence: CASSTGPLAGNQPQHF. CDR3 bases: TGTGCCAGTAGTACAGGGCCCTTAGCGGGCAATCAGCCCCAGCATTTT.

The chain employs TRBV7-3 and TRBJ1-6, with D maybe TRBD1 (6 bases). Germline lookup yields CDR1 SGHTA and CDR2 FQGTGA. This CDR3 has 12 residues. With 5 bases removed from V and 10 bases from J, the gap between germline ends came to 9 bases. The CDR3 DNA follows: TGTGCCAGCAGCGGCGGGGGCTCACCCCTCCACTTT. It codes for CASSGGGSPLHF.

The chain couples TRBV6-5 to TRBJ1-6; D gene uncertain. The V and J ends lost 6 bases and 11 bases respectively, with 11 bases between them. There are 12 residues in the CDR3. CDR1 and CDR2 from the germline V gene are MNHEY and SVGAGI. In DNA form, the CDR3 reads TGTGCCAGCAGCTATGACTGGGCACCCCTCCACTTT. Translating it yields CASSYDWAPLHF.

This chain links TRBV3-1 (or the pseudogene TRBV3-2) with TRBJ2-7, with 9 bases that match TRBD1. The J segment lost 5 bases and the V segment lost 6 bases, leaving 20 bases of the junction unmatched. CDR1 is LGHDT and CDR2 is YNNKEL in the germline V gene (reference sequence). The CDR3 runs 18 residues. The DNA of the CDR3 is TGTGCCAGCAGTTGGGCTCGACGACCCGGGACAGGGCGACACGAGCAGTACTTC. It codes for CASSWARRPGTGRHEQYF.

This chain uses TRBV5-6 with TRBJ1-5, with D possibly being TRBD1 (6 bases). Per germline, CDR1 SGHDT and CDR2 YYEEEE. With 0 bases removed from V and 8 bases from J, the gap between germline ends came to 15 bases. The CDR3 is made up of 15 amino acids. The CDR3 bases are TGTGCCAGCAGCTTGGGGGACACCTCCTATAAGCCCCAGCATTTT. Protein sequence: CASSLGDTSYKPQHF.

The V and J genes are TRBV4-2 and TRBJ1-2; D is unclear. The CDR3 has 14 residues. Germline CDR1 reads LGHNA; CDR2 reads YNFKEQ. Deletions cut 3 bases from V and 8 bases from J, with 16 bases between. The DNA for the CDR3 is TGTGCCAGCAGCCATGCGTCACTGGCGGGGGGCTACACCTTC. It encodes CASSHASLAGGYTF.

The J gene is TRBJ1-4, the V gene TRBV18, with a weak D call TRBD1 (6 bases). Germline V gene sequence: CDR1 KGHSH, CDR2 LQKENI. The CDR3 contains 16 residues. Trimming stripped 1 base from V and 8 bases from J, with 17 bases between. For the CDR3, the DNA is TGTGCCAGCTCACCACTGGGGACAATGGCATTAGAAAAACTGTTTTTT. This gives the protein CASSPLGTMALEKLFF.

The chain joins TRBV4-1 to TRBJ1-4; 10 nucleotides align to TRBD1. CDR1 and CDR2 (germline): MGHRA, YSYEKL. The trim removed 4 bases at V and 8 bases at J, leaving 7 bases unmatched. This CDR3 spans 15 amino acids. CDR3 amino acids: CASSLGQGEREKLFF. CDR3 sequence (DNA): TGCGCCAGCAGCCTAGGACAGGGGGAACGCGAAAAACTGTTTTTT.

This clone was counted between two and nine times. The genes are TRBV7-2 and TRBJ1-6; 12 bases map to TRBD1. The trim removed 6 bases at V and 6 bases at J, leaving 6 bases unmatched. Germline V gene sequence: CDR1 SGHTA, CDR2 FQGNSA. This CDR3 contains 16 residues. The CDR3 region is CASRTRDRGPNSPLHF. CDR3 coding DNA: TGTGCCAGCAGAACCCGGGACAGGGGGCCTAATTCACCCCTCCACTTT.

The chain couples TRBV6-5 to TRBJ1-2; 9 positions agree with TRBD1. Germline CDR1 reads MNHEY; CDR2 reads SVGAGI. The CDR3 sequence is 14 residues long. Trimming at V came to 6 bases and at J to 5 bases, leaving 7 bases not matched to a gene. The DNA for the CDR3 is TGTGCCAGCAGACGACAGGGGGTTGCATATGGCTACACCTTC. Translating gives CASRRQGVAYGYTF.